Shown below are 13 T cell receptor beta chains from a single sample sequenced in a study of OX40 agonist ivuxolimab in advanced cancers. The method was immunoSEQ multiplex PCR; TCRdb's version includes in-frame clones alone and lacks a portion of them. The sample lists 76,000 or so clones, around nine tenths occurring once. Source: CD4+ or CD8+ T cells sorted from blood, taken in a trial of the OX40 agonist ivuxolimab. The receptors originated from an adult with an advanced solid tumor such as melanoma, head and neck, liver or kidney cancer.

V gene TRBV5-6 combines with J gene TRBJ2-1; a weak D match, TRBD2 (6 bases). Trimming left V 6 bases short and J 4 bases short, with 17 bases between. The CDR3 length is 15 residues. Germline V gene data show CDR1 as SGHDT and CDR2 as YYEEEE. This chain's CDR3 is CASTSWGLPYNEQFF. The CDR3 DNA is TGTGCCAGCACATCCTGGGGACTCCCTTACAATGAGCAGTTCTTC.

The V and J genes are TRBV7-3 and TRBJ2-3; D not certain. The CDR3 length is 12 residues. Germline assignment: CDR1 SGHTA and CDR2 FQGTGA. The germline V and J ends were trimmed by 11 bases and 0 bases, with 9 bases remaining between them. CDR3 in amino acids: CASGRSTDTQYF. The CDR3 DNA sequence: TGTGCCTCTGGACGGAGCACAGATACGCAGTATTTT. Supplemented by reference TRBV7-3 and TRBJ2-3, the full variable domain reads GAGVSQTPSNKVTEKGKYVELRCDPISGHTALYWYRQSLGQGPEFLIYFQGTGAADDSGLPNDRFFAVRPEGSVSTLKIQRTERGDSAVYLCASGRSTDTQYFGPGTRLTVL.

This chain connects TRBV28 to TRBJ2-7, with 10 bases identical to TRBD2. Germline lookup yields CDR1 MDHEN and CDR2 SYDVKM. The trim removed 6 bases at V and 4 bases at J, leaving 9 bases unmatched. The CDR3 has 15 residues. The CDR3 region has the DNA TGTGCCAGCAGGCCAAGCGGGAGGGCCCAGTACGAGCAGTACTTC. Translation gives CASRPSGRAQYEQYF.

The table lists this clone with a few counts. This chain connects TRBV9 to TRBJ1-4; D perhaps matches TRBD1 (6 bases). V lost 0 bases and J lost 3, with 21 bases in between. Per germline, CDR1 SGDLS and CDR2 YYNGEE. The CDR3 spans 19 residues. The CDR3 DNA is TGTGCCAGCAGCGTAGCTTATGGGGGCCCCGCTGCGGCTAATGAAAAACTGTTTTTT. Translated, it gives CASSVAYGGPAAANEKLFF.

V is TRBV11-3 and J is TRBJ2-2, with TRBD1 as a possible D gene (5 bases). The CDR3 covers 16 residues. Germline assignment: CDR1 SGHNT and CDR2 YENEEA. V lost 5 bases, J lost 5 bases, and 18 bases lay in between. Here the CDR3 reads CASSPGGDRRTGELFF. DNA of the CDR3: TGTGCCAGCAGCCCAGGTGGTGACAGAAGAACCGGGGAGCTGTTTTTT.

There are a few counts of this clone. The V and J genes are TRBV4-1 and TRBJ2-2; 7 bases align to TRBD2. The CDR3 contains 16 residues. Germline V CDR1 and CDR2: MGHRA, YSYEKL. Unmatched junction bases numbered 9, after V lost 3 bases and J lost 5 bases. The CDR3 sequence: CASSHRAGFTTGELFF. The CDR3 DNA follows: TGCGCCAGCAGCCATCGAGCGGGATTTACAACCGGGGAGCTGTTTTTT.

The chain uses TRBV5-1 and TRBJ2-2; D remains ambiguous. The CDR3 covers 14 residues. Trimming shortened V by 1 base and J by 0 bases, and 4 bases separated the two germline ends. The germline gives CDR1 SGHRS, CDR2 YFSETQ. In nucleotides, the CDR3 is TGCGCCAGCAGCTTGCTGGCGAACACCGGGGAGCTGTTTTTT. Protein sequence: CASSLLANTGELFF.

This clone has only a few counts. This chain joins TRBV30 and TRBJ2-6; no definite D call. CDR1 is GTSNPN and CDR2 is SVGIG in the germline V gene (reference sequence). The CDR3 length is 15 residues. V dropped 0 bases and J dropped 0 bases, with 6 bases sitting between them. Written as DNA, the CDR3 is TGTGCCTGGAGTGTACCGCACTCTGGGGCCAACGTCCTGACTTTC. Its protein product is CAWSVPHSGANVLTF. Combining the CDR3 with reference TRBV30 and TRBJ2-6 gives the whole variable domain SQTIHQWPATLVQPVGSPLSLECTVEGTSNPNLYWYRQAAGRGLQLLFYSVGIGQISSEVPQNLSASRPQDRQFILSSKKLLLSDSGFYLCAWSVPHSGANVLTFGAGSRLTVL.

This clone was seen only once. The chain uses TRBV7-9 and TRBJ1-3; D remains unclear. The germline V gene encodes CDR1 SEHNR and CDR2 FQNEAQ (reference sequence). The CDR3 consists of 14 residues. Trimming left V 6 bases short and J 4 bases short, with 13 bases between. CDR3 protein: CASRPRVDGNTIYF. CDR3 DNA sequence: TGTGCCAGCAGACCTAGGGTGGACGGAAACACCATATATTTT.

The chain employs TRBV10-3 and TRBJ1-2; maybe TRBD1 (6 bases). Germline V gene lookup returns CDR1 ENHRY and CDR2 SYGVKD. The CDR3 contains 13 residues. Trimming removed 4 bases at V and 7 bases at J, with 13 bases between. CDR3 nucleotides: TGTGCCATCAGTGGGACAGACGATTTTGGCTACACCTTC. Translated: CAISGTDDFGYTF.

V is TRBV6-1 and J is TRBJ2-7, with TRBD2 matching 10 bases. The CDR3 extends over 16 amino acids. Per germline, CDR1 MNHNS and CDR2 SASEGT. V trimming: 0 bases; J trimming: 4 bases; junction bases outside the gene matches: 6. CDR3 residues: CASSEALSGGVYEQYF. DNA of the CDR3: TGTGCCAGCAGTGAAGCGCTGAGCGGGGGGGTATACGAGCAGTACTTC.

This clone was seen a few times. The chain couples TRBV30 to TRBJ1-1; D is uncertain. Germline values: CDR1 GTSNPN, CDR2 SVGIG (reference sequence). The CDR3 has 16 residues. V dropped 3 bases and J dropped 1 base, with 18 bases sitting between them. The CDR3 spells CAWSPSFRGRNTEAFF. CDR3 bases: TGTGCCTGGAGCCCCTCATTCCGCGGCAGGAACACTGAAGCTTTCTTT.

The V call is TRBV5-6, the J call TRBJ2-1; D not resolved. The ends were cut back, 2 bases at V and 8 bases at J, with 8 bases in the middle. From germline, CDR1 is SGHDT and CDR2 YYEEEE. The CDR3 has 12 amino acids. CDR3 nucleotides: TGTGCCAGCAGCTTCGGTCTCCATGAGCAGTTCTTC. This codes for CASSFGLHEQFF.